This is a list of T cell receptor beta chains from one sample in a study of siplizumab effects on memory and regulatory T cells. Data came from immunoSEQ multiplex PCR; TCRdb stores just in-frame clones and leaves some out. This sample has over 100,000 clones, with about 90% found just once. The sequenced sample consisted of CD4+ T cells sorted from blood. All receptors come from a human donor in good health. Each CDR3 is given with its conserved first and last residue. Each record gives: clone size, V gene, D gene, J gene, CDR3 protein. The D gene is left open where the match is weak. Rows give clone size only sometimes, using once, few, many, or a class for an expanded clone.

-	TRBV14	TRBD2	TRBJ2-1	CASSQGGGLGANEQFF
-	TRBV11-2	-	TRBJ1-4	CASSLVKEKLFF
once	TRBV9	-	TRBJ1-1	CASSGGTGNTEAFF
-	TRBV28	-	TRBJ2-3	CASSLRNPGTQYF
-	TRBV28	-	TRBJ2-7	CASRTNYEQYF
-	TRBV28	TRBD1	TRBJ1-5	CASTEDRSSNQPQHF
-	TRBV19	TRBD2	TRBJ2-1	CASSPTSGSKNEQFF
-	TRBV4-2	-	TRBJ1-4	CASSQEGFGEKLFF
-	TRBV10-3	-	TRBJ1-5	CAISVGEVQPQHF
few	TRBV6-1	TRBD2	TRBJ2-7	CASRQRESYEQYF
-	TRBV6-5	TRBD1	TRBJ1-2	CASSYSSGTAVSGYTF
-	TRBV28	TRBD1	TRBJ1-2	CASSWQGEGGYTF
-	TRBV5-1	-	TRBJ2-2	CASSLVRDANTGELFF
-	TRBV11-2	-	TRBJ1-5	CASSVWRNQPQHF
-	TRBV6-1	-	TRBJ2-7	CASGAFSYEQYF
-	TRBV30	TRBD2	TRBJ2-3	CAWSSGRAVTDTQYF
-	TRBV19	-	TRBJ2-2	CAASSMGGRGVGELFF
-	TRBV27	-	TRBJ1-2	CASSLDAGQDVAYGYTF
-	TRBV7-8	TRBD1	TRBJ1-6	CASSVPGQGLVNSPLHF
-	TRBV20-1	-	TRBJ2-5	CSARDLGTQYF
-	TRBV6-6	-	TRBJ1-2	CASCPDRYGYTF
-	TRBV29-1	-	TRBJ2-7	CSVVSDREALGNYEQYF
-	TRBV7-2	-	TRBJ2-1	CASSSYGDEQFF
-	TRBV12-5	-	TRBJ2-1	CASGLALGQSYNEQFF
-	TRBV27	-	TRBJ2-3	CASTKGGGPTDTQYF
-	TRBV28	-	TRBJ2-3	CASSLTSIDTQYF
-	TRBV19	-	TRBJ2-2	CASSGVYDSRGTGELFF
-	TRBV20-1	-	TRBJ2-7	CSASGRYEQYF
-	TRBV6-5	-	TRBJ2-7	CASSYEAGPPSYEQYF